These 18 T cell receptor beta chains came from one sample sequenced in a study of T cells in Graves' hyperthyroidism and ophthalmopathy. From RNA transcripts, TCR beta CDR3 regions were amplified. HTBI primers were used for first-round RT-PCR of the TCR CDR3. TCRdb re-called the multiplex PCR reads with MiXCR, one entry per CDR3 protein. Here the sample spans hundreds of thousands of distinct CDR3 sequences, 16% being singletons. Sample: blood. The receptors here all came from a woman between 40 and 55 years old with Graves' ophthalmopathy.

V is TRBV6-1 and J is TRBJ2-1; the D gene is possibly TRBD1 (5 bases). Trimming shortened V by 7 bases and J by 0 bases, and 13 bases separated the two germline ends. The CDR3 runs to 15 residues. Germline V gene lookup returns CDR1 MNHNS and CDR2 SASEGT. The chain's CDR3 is CASKEDRSSYNEQFF. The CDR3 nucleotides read TGTGCCAGCAAAGAAGACAGAAGCTCCTACAATGAGCAGTTCTTC.

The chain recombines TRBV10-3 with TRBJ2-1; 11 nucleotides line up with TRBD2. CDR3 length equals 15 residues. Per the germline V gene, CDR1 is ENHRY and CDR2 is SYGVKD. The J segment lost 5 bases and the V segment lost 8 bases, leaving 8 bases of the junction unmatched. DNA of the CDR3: TGTGCCATCGCCCCCCTAGCGGGAGGTGACAATGAGCAGTTCTTC. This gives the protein CAIAPLAGGDNEQFF.

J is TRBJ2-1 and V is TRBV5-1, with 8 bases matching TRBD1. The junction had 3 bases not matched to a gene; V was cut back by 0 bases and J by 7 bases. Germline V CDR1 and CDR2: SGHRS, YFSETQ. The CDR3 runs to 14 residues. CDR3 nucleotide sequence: TGCGCCAGCAGCTTGGACAGGGGGACGAATGAGCAGTTCTTC. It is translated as CASSLDRGTNEQFF. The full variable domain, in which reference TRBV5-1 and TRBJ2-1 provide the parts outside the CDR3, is KAGVTQTPRYLIKTRGQQVTLSCSPISGHRSVSWYQQTPGQGLQFLFEYFSETQRNKGNFPGRFSGRQFSNSRSEMNVSTLELGDSALYLCASSLDRGTNEQFFGPGTRLTVL.

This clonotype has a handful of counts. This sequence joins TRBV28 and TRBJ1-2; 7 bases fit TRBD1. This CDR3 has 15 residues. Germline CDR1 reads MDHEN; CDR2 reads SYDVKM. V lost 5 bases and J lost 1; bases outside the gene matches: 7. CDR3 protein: CASSNQGGDNYGYTF. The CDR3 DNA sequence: TGTGCCAGCAGTAACCAGGGGGGGGATAACTATGGCTACACCTTC.

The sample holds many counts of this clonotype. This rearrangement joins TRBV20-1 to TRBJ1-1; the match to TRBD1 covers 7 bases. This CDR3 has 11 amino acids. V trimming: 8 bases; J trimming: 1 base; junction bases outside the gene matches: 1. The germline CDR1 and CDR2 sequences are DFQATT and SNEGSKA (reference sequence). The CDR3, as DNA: TGCAGTCCAGGGGGGAACACTGAAGCTTTCTTT. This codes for CSPGGNTEAFF.

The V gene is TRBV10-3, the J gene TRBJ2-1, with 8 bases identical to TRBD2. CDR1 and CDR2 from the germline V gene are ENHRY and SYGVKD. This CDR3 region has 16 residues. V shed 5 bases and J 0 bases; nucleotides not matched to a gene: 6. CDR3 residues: CAISPRGGPSYNEQFF. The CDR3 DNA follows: TGTGCCATCAGTCCCCGGGGGGGCCCCTCCTACAATGAGCAGTTCTTC.

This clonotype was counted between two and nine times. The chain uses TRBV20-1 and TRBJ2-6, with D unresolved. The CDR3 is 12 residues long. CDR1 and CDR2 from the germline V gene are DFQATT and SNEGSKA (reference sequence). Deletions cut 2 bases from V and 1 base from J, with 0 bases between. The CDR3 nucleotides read TGCAGTGCTAGATCTGGGGCCAACGTCCTGACTTTC. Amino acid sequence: CSARSGANVLTF.

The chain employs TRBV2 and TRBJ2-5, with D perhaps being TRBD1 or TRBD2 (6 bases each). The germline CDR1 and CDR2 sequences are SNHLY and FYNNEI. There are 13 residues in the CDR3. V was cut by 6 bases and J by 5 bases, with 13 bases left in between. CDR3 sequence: CASSRGTPETQYF. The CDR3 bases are TGTGCCAGCAGCCGCGGGACACCGGAGACCCAGTACTTC.

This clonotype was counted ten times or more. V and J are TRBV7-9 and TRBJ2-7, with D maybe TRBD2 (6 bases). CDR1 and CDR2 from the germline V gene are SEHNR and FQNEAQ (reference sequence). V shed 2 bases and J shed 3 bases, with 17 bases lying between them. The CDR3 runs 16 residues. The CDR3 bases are TGTGCCAGCAGCTTAAGCCGAACCGGGGGTATCTACGAGCAGTACTTC. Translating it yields CASSLSRTGGIYEQYF.

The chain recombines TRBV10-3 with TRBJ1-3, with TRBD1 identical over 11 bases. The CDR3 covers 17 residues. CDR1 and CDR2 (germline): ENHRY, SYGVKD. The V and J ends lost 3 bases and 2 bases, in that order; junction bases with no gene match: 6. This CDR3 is CAISDSPGQGAGNTIYF. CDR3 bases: TGTGCCATCAGTGATTCCCCGGGACAGGGGGCTGGAAACACCATATATTTT.

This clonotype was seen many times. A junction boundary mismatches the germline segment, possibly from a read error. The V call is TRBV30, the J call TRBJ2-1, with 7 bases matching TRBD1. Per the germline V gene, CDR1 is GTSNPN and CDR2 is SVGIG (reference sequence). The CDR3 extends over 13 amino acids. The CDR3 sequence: CAWSGRGYSEQFF. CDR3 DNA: TGTGCCTGGAGTGGCAGGGGGTACAGTGAGCAGTTCTTC.

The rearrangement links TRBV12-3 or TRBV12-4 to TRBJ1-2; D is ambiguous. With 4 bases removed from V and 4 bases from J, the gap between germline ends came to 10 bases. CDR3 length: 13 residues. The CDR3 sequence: CASSYGPFYGYTF. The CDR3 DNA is TGTGCCAGCAGTTATGGGCCCTTCTATGGCTACACCTTC.

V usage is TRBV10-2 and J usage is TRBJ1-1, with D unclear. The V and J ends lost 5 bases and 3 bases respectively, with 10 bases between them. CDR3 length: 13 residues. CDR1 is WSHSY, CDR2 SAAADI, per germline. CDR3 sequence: CASSNGLHTEAFF. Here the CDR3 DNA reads TGCGCCAGCAGTAATGGATTGCACACTGAAGCTTTCTTT.

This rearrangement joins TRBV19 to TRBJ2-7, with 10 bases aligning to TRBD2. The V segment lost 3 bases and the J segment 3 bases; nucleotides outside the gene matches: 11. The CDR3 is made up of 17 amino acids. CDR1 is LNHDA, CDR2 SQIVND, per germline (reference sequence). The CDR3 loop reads CASSIPGAAGGDYEQYF. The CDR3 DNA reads TGTGCCAGTAGTATTCCTGGAGCAGCGGGAGGGGACTACGAGCAGTACTTC.

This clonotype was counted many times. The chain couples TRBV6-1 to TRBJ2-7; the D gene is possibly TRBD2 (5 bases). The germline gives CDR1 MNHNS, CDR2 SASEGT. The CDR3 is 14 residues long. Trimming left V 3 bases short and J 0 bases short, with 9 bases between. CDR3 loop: CASSDPGSSYEQYF. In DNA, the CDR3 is TGTGCCAGCAGTGACCCGGGGAGCTCCTACGAGCAGTACTTC.

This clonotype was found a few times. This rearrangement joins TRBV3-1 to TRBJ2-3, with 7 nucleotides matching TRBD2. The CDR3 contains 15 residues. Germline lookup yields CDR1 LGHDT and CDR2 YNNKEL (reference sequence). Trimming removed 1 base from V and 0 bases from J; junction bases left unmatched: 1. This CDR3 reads CASSQGEGSTDTQYF. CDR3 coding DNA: TGTGCCAGCAGCCAAGGGGAGGGTAGCACAGATACGCAGTATTTT.

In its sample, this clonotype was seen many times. CDR3 sequence: CSARRDHTEAFF. The CDR3 nucleotides are TGCAGTGCTAGAAGGGACCACACTGAAGCTTTCTTT. This chain connects TRBV20-1 to TRBJ1-1; tentative D call: TRBD1 (5 bases). The length of the CDR3 is 12 residues. V was clipped by 2 bases and J by 3 bases, with 7 bases between them. CDR1 and CDR2 from the germline V gene are DFQATT and SNEGSKA (reference sequence).

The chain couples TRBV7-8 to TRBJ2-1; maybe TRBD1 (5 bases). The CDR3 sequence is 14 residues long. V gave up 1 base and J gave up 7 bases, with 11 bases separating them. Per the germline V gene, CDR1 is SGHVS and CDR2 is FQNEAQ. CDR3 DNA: TGTGCCAGCAGCTTAGTGCTTCCAGGGAATGAGCAGTTCTTC. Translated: CASSLVLPGNEQFF.